A single sample is the source of the 7 T cell receptor beta chains below, sequenced in a study of cytomegalovirus exposure and HLA in healthy donors. The PCR employed 60 Vbeta primers together with 13 Jbeta primers. Produced via immunoSEQ multiplex PCR; TCRdb's table is partial and in-frame only. In the table there are around 150,000 clones, under 75% of which are singletons. Specimen: PBMCs. The receptors derive from a woman in her sixties or seventies in good health and CMV-seropositive.

The chain recombines TRBV15 with TRBJ1-5; TRBD1 might be the D (6 bases). CDR3 length: 14 amino acids. The germline CDR1 and CDR2 sequences are LNHNV and YYDKDF (reference sequence). The germline V and J ends were trimmed by 7 bases and 3 bases, with 13 bases remaining between them. The CDR3 reads CATTKGQLNQPQHF. For the CDR3, the DNA is TGTGCCACCACTAAGGGACAACTCAATCAGCCCCAGCATTTT.

The rearrangement joins TRBV6-5 to TRBJ2-5; 12 bases fit TRBD2. This CDR3 comprises 15 residues. With V trimmed by 7 bases and J by 0 bases, 3 bases remained unmatched. Germline loops: CDR1 MNHEY, CDR2 SVGAGI. CDR3 bases: TGTGCCAGCACGGCTAGCGGGGGGGACCAAGAGACCCAGTACTTC. Translated, it gives CASTASGGDQETQYF.

This clone was detected a few times. The chain is built from TRBV29-1 and TRBJ2-1; 9 nucleotides align to TRBD1. CDR1 SQVTM and CDR2 ANQGSEA come from the germline V gene. The CDR3 loop spans 13 amino acids. The junction had 2 bases not matched to a gene; V was cut back by 7 bases and J by 1 base. CDR3 coding DNA: TGCAGCGCCGACAGGGGGTCCTACAATGAGCAGTTCTTC. It yields the protein CSADRGSYNEQFF.

This clone occurred a few times. The V call is TRBV7-2, the J call TRBJ2-3, with TRBD2 as a possible D gene (5 bases). V shed 5 bases and J shed 6 bases, with 12 bases lying between them. Germline CDR1 SGHTA, CDR2 FQGNSA. The CDR3 has 13 residues. The CDR3 sequence: CASSVGSADTQYF. As DNA, the CDR3 is TGTGCCAGCAGCGTGGGGAGTGCGGATACGCAGTATTTT.

This rearrangement joins TRBV5-6 to TRBJ1-1; 8 nucleotides align to TRBD1. The CDR3 is 18 amino acids. Germline lookup yields CDR1 SGHDT and CDR2 YYEEEE. Losses at the gene ends were 0 bases for V and 1 base for J; bases not matched to a gene: 11. This chain's CDR3 is CASSLEVDRVESNTEAFF. CDR3 DNA: TGTGCCAGCAGCTTGGAAGTGGACAGGGTCGAGTCGAACACTGAAGCTTTCTTT.

This chain uses TRBV7-2 with TRBJ2-5; D might be TRBD2 (7 bases). The V end was cut by 1 base, the J end by 4 bases, with 16 bases between. The CDR3 loop spans 16 amino acids. Germline V lookup: CDR1 SGHTA, CDR2 FQGNSA. The CDR3 protein is CASSLGVGGGGETQYF. For the CDR3, the DNA is TGTGCCAGCAGCTTAGGGGTTGGGGGAGGGGGAGAGACCCAGTACTTC.

The rearrangement joins TRBV28 to TRBJ1-5; D perhaps matches TRBD1 (6 bases). Looked up from germline, CDR1 is MDHEN and CDR2 is SYDVKM. The CDR3 loop spans 14 amino acids. Trimming took 6 bases from V and 8 from J, leaving 17 bases between them. The CDR3 is CASSLGGDLKPQHF. The CDR3 nucleotides read TGTGCCAGCAGCCTAGGGGGGGACTTAAAGCCCCAGCATTTT.